This T cell receptor (beta chain) was recorded in a study of OX40 agonist ivuxolimab in advanced cancers. Study details: Patients with prior anti-PD-1, anti-PD-L1 or anti-CTLA-4 therapy were eligible; 35% to 50% had some.

Sequencing was performed with immunoSEQ multiplex PCR; in TCRdb, only in-frame clones are kept and a portion is missing. The sample shows approximately 99,000 clones, approximately 90% of them seen only once. A note on this clone: The antigen remains unidentified.

V dropped 0 bases and J dropped 5 bases, with 11 bases sitting between them. The CDR3 length is 14 residues. CDR1 is SGHDT and CDR2 is YYEEEE in the germline V gene. The study, taken as a whole, reports: The work left the antigen specificity of expanded peripheral T cells undetermined.

The chain recombines TRBV5-6 with TRBJ1-2; a possible D gene is TRBD1 (5 bases). This specimen was CD4+ or CD8+ T cells sorted from blood, taken in a trial of the OX40 agonist ivuxolimab. This sequence originates from an adult with an advanced solid tumor such as melanoma, head and neck, liver or kidney cancer. The CDR3 DNA reads TGTGCCAGCAGCTTGGAGGGGCAGAGGTATGGCTACACCTTC. This gives the protein CASSLEGQRYGYTF.